These 21 T cell receptor beta chains came from one sample sequenced in a study of identical twins. One entry per CDR3 protein, called by TCRdb with MiXCR from the 5' RACE reads. The sample has around 450,000 distinct CDR3 sequences; 12% to 15% are singletons. These data were also reused for a study on yellow fever vaccine responses in identical twins.

Material for sequencing was CD4+ T cells sorted from blood. The receptor source for this set is a woman aged 18-30 years in good health.

This clonotype was found a few times. The chain recombines TRBV4-3 with TRBJ2-7; 10 positions agree with TRBD1. CDR1 is LGHNA and CDR2 is YSLEER in the germline V gene. The V gene end was trimmed by 3 bases and the J gene end by 5 bases; junction bases not matched to a gene: 7. The length of the CDR3 is 15 residues. CDR3 region: CASSQQTGGSDEQYF. CDR3 nucleotides: TGCGCCAGCAGCCAGCAGACAGGGGGCAGCGACGAGCAGTACTTC.

The CDR3 loop is CASSISVGQGVGNQPQHF. For the CDR3, the DNA is TGTGCCAGTAGTATTAGCGTCGGACAGGGAGTAGGCAATCAGCCCCAGCATTTT. This chain connects TRBV19 to TRBJ1-5, with 8 bases matching TRBD1. Germline V lookup: CDR1 LNHDA, CDR2 SQIVND (reference sequence). CDR3 size: 18 residues. The V and J ends lost 3 bases and 2 bases, in that order; junction bases with no gene match: 12.

The J gene is TRBJ2-7, the V gene TRBV7-8; D gene unclear. The CDR3 contains 13 residues. V lost 2 bases and J lost 0, with 5 bases in between. Germline lookup yields CDR1 SGHVS and CDR2 FQNEAQ. The CDR3 DNA reads TGTGCCAGCAGCTTAAGTCTCTCCTACGAGCAGTACTTC. This translates into CASSLSLSYEQYF.

This clonotype showed up just a few times. This sequence joins TRBV18 and TRBJ2-1; 10 bases agree with TRBD2. Germline V gene sequence: CDR1 KGHSH, CDR2 LQKENI. This CDR3 is 13 amino acids long. The V segment lost 2 bases and the J segment 10 bases; nucleotides outside the gene matches: 2. As DNA, the CDR3 is TGTGCCAGCTCACCAGAACTAGCGGGGGAGCAGTTCTTC. Protein product: CASSPELAGEQFF.

At least ten counts were recorded for this clonotype. This rearrangement joins TRBV29-1 to TRBJ1-1, with 8 bases that match TRBD1. The germline V gene has CDR1 SQVTM and CDR2 ANQGSEA. V was clipped by 4 bases and J by 4 bases; unmatched bases: 8. This CDR3 is built from 14 residues. In DNA, the CDR3 is TGCAGCGTTGGGTCTATTACAGGGGGCACTGAAGCTTTCTTT. Translation gives CSVGSITGGTEAFF. Full variable domain (outside the CDR3, taken from reference TRBV29-1 and TRBJ1-1): SAVISQKPSRDICQRGTSLTIQCQVDSQVTMMFWYRQQPGQSLTLIATANQGSEATYESGFVIDKFPISRPNLTFSTLTVSNMSPEDSSIYLCSVGSITGGTEAFFGQGTRLTVV.

The table lists this clonotype with a few counts. The V and J genes are TRBV11-2 and TRBJ2-5, with D hard to call. The CDR3 loop spans 16 amino acids. Germline CDR1 reads SGHAT; CDR2 reads FQNNGV. The V end was cut by 1 base, the J end by 1 base, with 13 bases between. Written as DNA, the CDR3 is TGTGCCAGCAGCTTAGGGGCTACAAAGTTCCAAGAGACCCAGTACTTC. Residues: CASSLGATKFQETQYF. Together with reference TRBV11-2 and TRBJ2-5, the CDR3 gives the full variable domain: EAGVAQSPRYKIIEKRQSVAFWCNPISGHATLYWYQQILGQGPKLLIQFQNNGVVDDSQLPKDRFSAERLKGVDSTLKIQPAKLEDSAVYLCASSLGATKFQETQYFGPGTRLLVL.

V is TRBV29-1 and J is TRBJ2-7; D gene ambiguous. CDR3 length equals 12 residues. V lost 4 bases to trimming and J lost 3 bases, with 10 bases between them. Germline V CDR1 and CDR2: SQVTM, ANQGSEA. The CDR3 reads CSVATERYEQYF. The CDR3, as DNA: TGCAGCGTTGCCACAGAACGCTACGAGCAGTACTTC.

The sample holds a few counts of this clonotype. The J gene is TRBJ2-1, the V gene TRBV2, with 8 bases lining up with TRBD2. Losses at the gene ends were 3 bases for V and 7 bases for J; bases not matched to a gene: 5. CDR1 and CDR2 from the germline V gene are SNHLY and FYNNEI. This CDR3 spans 14 amino acids. DNA of the CDR3: TGTGCCAGCAGTGACCGGGGGGGCCTAAATGAGCAGTTCTTC. Encoded protein: CASSDRGGLNEQFF.

CDR3 sequence reads: CASRKGLAGRNEQFF. CDR3 nucleotides: TGTGCCAGCAGAAAGGGACTAGCGGGACGGAATGAGCAGTTCTTC. V gene TRBV6-1 combines with J gene TRBJ2-1, with 13 bases fitting TRBD2. V shed 6 bases and J 7 bases; nucleotides not matched to a gene: 6. The CDR3 spans 15 residues. Germline V lookup: CDR1 MNHNS, CDR2 SASEGT.

The chain carries TRBV20-1 and TRBJ2-1; 8 bases line up with TRBD2. Looked up from germline, CDR1 is DFQATT and CDR2 is SNEGSKA (reference sequence). The J segment lost 1 base and the V segment lost 6 bases, leaving 8 bases of the junction unmatched. There are 15 residues in the CDR3. The CDR3 loop reads CSAIPGLVSYNEQFF. The DNA of the CDR3 is TGCAGTGCCATTCCGGGACTAGTGTCCTACAATGAGCAGTTCTTC.

This clonotype was counted ten times or more. The gene calls are TRBV12-3 or TRBV12-4 and TRBJ1-5; maybe TRBD1 (6 bases). There are 15 residues in the CDR3. Deletions cut 2 bases from V and 6 bases from J, with 14 bases between. The CDR3 reads CASSLHLAGAQPQHF. As DNA, the CDR3 is TGTGCCAGCAGTTTACATTTGGCAGGGGCTCAGCCCCAGCATTTT.

The genes are TRBV6-2 or TRBV6-3 and TRBJ2-4; a possible D gene is TRBD1 (6 bases). The ends were cut back, 2 bases at V and 7 bases at J, with 12 bases in the middle. CDR1 and CDR2 (germline): MNHEY, SVGEGT. The CDR3 is made up of 14 amino acids. The CDR3 protein is CASSYTDSINIQYF. In nucleotides, the CDR3 is TGTGCCAGCAGTTACACGGACAGTATTAACATTCAGTACTTC.

This rearrangement joins TRBV9 to TRBJ2-7; TRBD2 matches 8 bases. Germline V CDR1 and CDR2: SGDLS, YYNGEE. CDR3 size: 22 residues. The ends lost 3 bases at V and 0 bases at J; junction bases unmatched: 26. CDR3 DNA sequence: TGTGCCAGCAGCGCAGGGGACGGGGGGGTATTACCCCTAGCGGGTAGCTCCTACGAGCAGTACTTC. This gives the protein CASSAGDGGVLPLAGSSYEQYF.

This chain connects TRBV28 to TRBJ2-1, with TRBD2 as a possible D gene (6 bases). The CDR3 covers 16 residues. CDR1 and CDR2 from the germline V gene are MDHEN and SYDVKM. V gave up 6 bases and J gave up 3 bases, with 18 bases separating them. The CDR3 DNA reads as TGTGCCAGCAGGGGGGACGGAAAGCGGGTCTACAATGAGCAGTTCTTC. This translates into CASRGDGKRVYNEQFF.

This clonotype was observed at least ten times. V usage is TRBV6-1 and J usage is TRBJ1-5, with D hard to call. The length of the CDR3 is 13 residues. CDR1 and CDR2 (germline): MNHNS, SASEGT. Trimming took off 6 bases at V and 2 bases at J, with 8 bases between the two ends. DNA for the CDR3: TGTGCCAGCAGCGGGTTGGGCAATCAGCCCCAGCATTTT. This codes for CASSGLGNQPQHF.

This clonotype turned up a few times. The chain combines TRBV29-1 with TRBJ2-7; D unclear. CDR1 and CDR2 (germline): SQVTM, ANQGSEA. The CDR3 spans 14 residues. The V and J ends lost 6 bases and 1 base respectively, with 16 bases between them. This CDR3 is CSVIGPTGSYEQYF. The CDR3 nucleotides read TGCAGCGTCATCGGACCGACCGGATCCTACGAGCAGTACTTC.

The chain carries TRBV20-1 and TRBJ1-6, with D perhaps matching TRBD1 (6 bases). The CDR3 loop spans 13 amino acids. Trimming cost V 3 bases and J 9 bases, with 12 bases left between them. Germline lookup yields CDR1 DFQATT and CDR2 SNEGSKA (reference sequence). The CDR3 sequence is CSASIKQGSPLHF. DNA for the CDR3: TGCAGTGCTAGCATCAAACAGGGTTCACCCCTCCACTTT.

The chain carries TRBV27 and TRBJ1-1; a possible D gene is TRBD1 (6 bases). Germline CDR1 reads MNHEY; CDR2 reads SMNVEV (reference sequence). CDR3 length equals 15 residues. The ends were cut back, 4 bases at V and 7 bases at J, with 19 bases in the middle. This CDR3 reads CASSYLRGRRGEAFF. The CDR3 nucleotides read TGTGCCAGCAGTTACCTCCGGGGCCGCAGGGGTGAAGCTTTCTTT.

V is TRBV5-1 and J is TRBJ1-3; D is uncertain. V gave up 5 bases and J gave up 0 bases, with 12 bases separating them. The CDR3 is made up of 15 amino acids. Per germline, CDR1 SGHRS and CDR2 YFSETQ. CDR3 in amino acids: CASSRGQISGNTIYF. Here the CDR3 DNA reads TGCGCCAGCAGTCGTGGCCAAATCTCTGGAAACACCATATATTTT.

The rearrangement uses TRBV20-1 and TRBJ2-1, with TRBD2 matching over 10 bases. The CDR3 length is 16 residues. Trimming took 1 base from V and 4 from J; bases not matched to a gene: 7. From germline, CDR1 is DFQATT and CDR2 SNEGSKA (reference sequence). This chain's CDR3 is CSARVASGRGYNEQFF. CDR3 coding DNA: TGCAGTGCTAGAGTCGCTAGCGGGAGAGGATACAATGAGCAGTTCTTC.

This clonotype showed up just a few times. This chain links TRBV3-1 with TRBJ2-5; 11 bases fit TRBD2. The CDR3 has 17 residues. Germline CDR1 LGHDT, CDR2 YNNKEL (reference sequence). The J segment lost 1 base and the V segment lost 3 bases, leaving 7 bases of the junction unmatched. The CDR3 nucleotides are TGTGCCAGCAGCCACACGACCGGGACTAGCGGCCAAGAGACCCAGTACTTC. It yields the protein CASSHTTGTSGQETQYF.